Listed below are T cell receptor beta chains from one sample, sequenced in a study of cytomegalovirus exposure and HLA in healthy donors. The method was immunoSEQ multiplex PCR; TCRdb's version includes in-frame clones alone and lacks a portion of them. The table lists around 93,000 clones, 78% of them singletons. Sequenced material: PBMCs. The receptors here all came from a woman in her thirties or forties in good health and CMV-seronegative. Each CDR3 is given with its conserved first and last residue. Fields, in order: J gene, V gene, D gene, CDR3 length, clone size, CDR3 protein, CDR3 DNA. A D gene is named only where the DNA matches it firmly. Size values are once, few and many counts, or a class for expanded clones, and some rows have none.

>TRBJ2-1|TRBV9|-|16|-
CASSVGQGQSRNEQFF
TGTGCCAGCAGCGTAGGTCAGGGGCAATCGAGGAATGAGCAGTTCTTC
>TRBJ2-1|TRBV9|-|13|-
CASSVGGGYEQFF
TGTGCCAGCAGCGTAGGTGGGGGGTACGAGCAGTTCTTC
>TRBJ2-2|TRBV7-2|TRBD2|14|-
CASRASGSGGELFF
TGTGCCAGCCGGGCTAGCGGGAGCGGCGGGGAGCTGTTTTTT
>TRBJ2-7|TRBV27|-|14|-
CASSRSRGTYEQYF
TGTGCCAGCAGTCGAAGCCGGGGAACCTACGAGCAGTACTTC
>TRBJ2-7|TRBV19|TRBD1|13|few
CASRETGGREQYF
TGTGCCAGTAGGGAGACAGGGGGGCGCGAGCAGTACTTC
>TRBJ1-5|TRBV18|-|13|-
CASSPSPGQPQHF
TGTGCCAGCTCACCTTCTCCTGGCCAGCCCCAGCATTTT
>TRBJ1-5|TRBV6-1|TRBD1|16|-
CASSGGQGSPNQPQHF
TGTGCCAGCAGTGGGGGACAGGGGTCCCCCAATCAGCCCCAGCATTTT
>TRBJ1-6|TRBV5-1|-|14|-
CASSSQGRGSPLHF
TGCGCCAGCAGCTCCCAGGGCCGAGGATCACCCCTCCACTTT
>TRBJ2-7|TRBV9|TRBD1|14|-
CASSRDRVSYEQYF
TGTGCCAGCAGCCGGGACAGGGTGTCCTACGAGCAGTACTTC
>TRBJ1-2|TRBV28|TRBD1|16|-
CASSLWAIGQDYGYTF
TGTGCCAGCAGCCTATGGGCTATTGGACAGGACTATGGCTACACCTTC
>TRBJ2-7|TRBV12-2|-|16|-
CASRTTSGSTSYEQYF
TGTGCAAGTCGCACAACTAGCGGGAGTACATCCTACGAGCAGTACTTC
>TRBJ1-2|TRBV5-1|-|14|-
CASSLDRVVRGYTF
TGCGCCAGCAGCTTGGACAGGGTAGTCCGTGGCTACACCTTC
>TRBJ2-3|TRBV14|TRBD2|17|-
CASSQASGLAGGHTQYF
TGTGCCAGCAGCCAAGCTTCGGGACTAGCGGGAGGACATACGCAGTATTTT
>TRBJ1-4|TRBV10-3|TRBD1|15|-
CAISEGTGVRGKLFF
TGTGCCATCAGTGAGGGGACAGGGGTTAGAGGAAAACTGTTTTTT
>TRBJ2-5|TRBV2|TRBD1|14|-
CASSADRGQETQYF
TGTGCCAGCAGTGCGGACAGGGGCCAAGAGACCCAGTACTTC
>TRBJ1-2|TRBV6-1|-|18|-
CASSANVAGFLSSYGYTF
TGTGCCAGCAGTGCCAACGTGGCAGGGTTCTTATCCTCCTATGGCTACACCTTC
>TRBJ1-5|TRBV7-8|-|15|-
CASTIQGGRGQPQHF
TGTGCCAGCACCATTCAAGGGGGGAGGGGGCAGCCCCAGCATTTT
>TRBJ2-2|TRBV2|TRBD2|16|-
CASSVAGGLNTGELFF
TGTGCCAGCAGCGTAGCGGGAGGGCTGAACACCGGGGAGCTGTTTTTT
>TRBJ2-3|TRBV14|-|16|once
CASSQDARRPFVSQYF
TGTGCCAGCAGCCAAGATGCCAGGCGACCTTTCGTTTCGCAGTATTTT
>TRBJ2-5|TRBV2|-|13|-
CASSVIRGETQYF
TGTGCCAGCAGTGTGATCAGGGGAGAGACCCAGTACTTC
>TRBJ2-3|TRBV6-6|-|14|-
CASSYDGSKDTQYF
TGTGCCAGCAGTTACGACGGGAGCAAAGATACGCAGTATTTT
>TRBJ2-7|TRBV11-2|-|14|-
CASSLFQGIYEQYF
TGTGCCAGCAGCTTATTCCAGGGTATCTACGAGCAGTACTTC
>TRBJ1-4|TRBV28|-|13|-
CASSLWGREKLFF
TGTGCCAGCAGTTTATGGGGGCGTGAAAAACTGTTTTTT
>TRBJ1-2|TRBV6-1|-|14|once
CASSSQGFGVGYTF
TGTGCCAGCAGTTCACAGGGATTCGGAGTTGGCTACACCTTC
>TRBJ2-4|TRBV28|TRBD2|15|-
CASSSPRGGADIQYF
TGTGCCAGCAGTTCGCCCCGGGGGGGGGCGGACATTCAGTACTTC
>TRBJ2-7|TRBV28|TRBD1|15|-
CASSSAQGSAYEQYF
TGTGCCAGCAGTTCCGCACAGGGGTCAGCCTACGAGCAGTACTTC
>TRBJ2-1|TRBV9|-|15|-
CASSVVSGPYNEQFF
TGTGCCAGCAGCGTAGTAAGCGGGCCCTACAATGAGCAGTTCTTC
>TRBJ2-1|TRBV10-1|-|13|-
CASSESLKNEQFF
TGCGCCAGCAGTGAGTCGTTAAAAAATGAGCAGTTCTTC
>TRBJ2-7|TRBV10-3|-|15|-
CAISGPGTGHYEQYF
TGTGCCATCAGTGGCCCCGGAACAGGACACTACGAGCAGTACTTC
>TRBJ2-3|TRBV9|TRBD2|15|once
CASSVGGGLTDTQYF
TGTGCCAGCAGCGTAGGGGGGGGACTCACAGATACGCAGTATTTT
>TRBJ1-1|TRBV6-1|TRBD1|11|-
CATSAGGEAFF
TGTGCCACCTCTGCAGGGGGGGAAGCTTTCTTT
>TRBJ1-5|TRBV19|-|13|-
CASNVRGYQPQHF
TGTGCCAGTAACGTCAGGGGCTATCAGCCCCAGCATTTT
>TRBJ1-4|TRBV4-1|-|16|-
CASSQTAGFTNEKLFF
TGCGCCAGCAGCCAAACTGCAGGGTTTACTAATGAAAAACTGTTTTTT
>TRBJ1-1|TRBV10-3|-|13|-
CAIKTTGNTEAFF
TGTGCCATCAAAACGACAGGGAACACTGAAGCTTTCTTT
>TRBJ2-7|TRBV4-1|TRBD2|14|once
CASSPGTSDYEQYF
TGCGCCAGCAGCCCGGGGACTAGCGACTACGAGCAGTACTTC
>TRBJ1-1|TRBV19|-|11|once
CASSMAAEAFF
TGTGCCAGTAGTATGGCAGCTGAAGCTTTCTTT
>TRBJ2-7|TRBV27|TRBD1|14|-
CASSLQGALYEQYF
TGTGCCAGCAGTTTACAGGGGGCGCTTTACGAGCAGTACTTC
>TRBJ2-4|TRBV27|TRBD1|14|-
CASSLGRGINIQYF
TGTGCCAGCAGTTTAGGCAGGGGGATAAACATTCAGTACTTC
>TRBJ2-3|TRBV7-2|TRBD1|15|once
CASSLGQGAGDTQYF
TGTGCCAGCAGCTTAGGTCAGGGGGCAGGAGATACGCAGTATTTT
>TRBJ2-1|TRBV5-1|TRBD2|18|-
CASNRLAGTRLSYNEQFF
TGCGCCAGCAACCGACTAGCGGGAACGCGCCTCTCCTACAATGAGCAGTTCTTC
>TRBJ1-1|TRBV6-4|-|14|-
CASSEMAGKSEAFF
TGTGCCAGCAGTGAAATGGCGGGGAAGTCGGAAGCTTTCTTT
>TRBJ1-2|TRBV5-1|-|12|-
CASSLAGYGYTF
TGCGCCAGCAGCTTGGCCGGCTATGGCTACACCTTC
>TRBJ2-7|TRBV6-1|-|15|-
CAGRGGRGTPYEQYF
TGTGCCGGACGGGGCGGCAGAGGGACTCCCTACGAGCAGTACTTC
>TRBJ2-2|TRBV4-2|TRBD2|18|-
CASSQEFGGGLGTGELFF
TGTGCCAGCAGCCAAGAATTTGGCGGAGGACTAGGGACCGGGGAGCTGTTTTTT
>TRBJ2-4|TRBV19|TRBD1|15|-
CATAQGAFAKNIQYF
TGTGCCACCGCACAGGGGGCGTTCGCCAAAAACATTCAGTACTTC
>TRBJ2-2|TRBV19|TRBD1|16|-
CASSSRDRGHTGELFF
TGTGCCAGTAGTTCACGGGACAGGGGGCACACCGGGGAGCTGTTTTTT
>TRBJ2-1|TRBV6-1|TRBD1|14|-
CASSVRGLSNEQFF
TGTGCCAGCAGTGTCAGGGGGCTTTCCAATGAGCAGTTCTTC
>TRBJ1-2|TRBV5-4|-|14|-
CASSSREAEYGYTF
TGTGCCAGCAGCTCTCGGGAGGCCGAATATGGCTACACCTTC
>TRBJ2-7|TRBV7-2|TRBD1|14|-
CASSQGTGVYEQYF
TGTGCCAGCAGCCAAGGGACAGGGGTCTACGAGCAGTACTTC
>TRBJ2-7|TRBV28|TRBD2|15|-
CASSIGGGREHEQYF
TGTGCCAGCAGCATAGGAGGCGGGAGGGAACACGAGCAGTACTTC
>TRBJ2-7|TRBV7-8|-|15|-
CASSKIRDTSYEQYF
TGTGCCAGCAGCAAAATCCGGGACACTAGCTACGAGCAGTACTTC
>TRBJ2-1|TRBV6-6|-|13|-
CASRKSWGDEQFF
TGTGCCAGCAGAAAATCGTGGGGCGATGAGCAGTTCTTC